This TCR beta chain originates from a study of cytomegalovirus exposure and HLA in healthy donors (dated by TCRdb to 2016 to 2017). About the investigation overall: According to an earlier analysis of several hundred of the donors, some 180 million T cells yielded 117 million unique TCR beta sequences and less than 300 Gb of sequence data. Class I and class II HLA loci were covered by the typing at four-digit resolution. The number of typed donors differed by locus: 629-630 for A, B, C, DRB1 and DQB1; 522 for DQA1; approximately 610 for DPA1; and some 450 for DPB1. All discovery cohort repertoires had been generated on a single sequencing platform. A separate validation cohort of 100 to 150 different subjects was used in addition to the approximately 640-subject first cohort. Rather than using new phenotypic data, the later analysis identified candidate immune exposures from TCR beta sequences and from how often those sequences occurred across donors. A later genetic analysis took genome-wide SNP genotypes for 398 of the 666 donors and used that subset as a discovery cohort. The study combined high-throughput TCR immunosequencing, statistical association of individual TCRs with disease status, and machine learning to predict cytomegalovirus infection status. The study aimed to test whether signatures of past pathogen exposure could be identified by cataloging public T cell receptors. An earlier analysis of around 580 of the donors used high-throughput TCR beta sequencing to judge whether each TCR beta V gene segment behaved as functional or pseudogenic. Among the roughly 430 genotyped donors, around 81% belonged to the genetic ancestry cluster associated with self-reported Caucasian donors. Approximately 310 gigabases of sequencing data and around 85 million unique TCR sequences made up an early release that covered approximately 700 HLA-typed donors. Donor age, sex, ethnicity and CMV serostatus were compiled alongside the repertoire data. Four or five DR-DQ haplotypes were treated as single units for association and clustering because of strong linkage in the cohort. Among under 450 genotyped donors of the cohort, an average of around 240,000 unique TCR beta nucleotide sequences were sequenced per donor, around a sixth of them non-productive. A later analysis re-analyzed previously published TCR beta repertoires from about 600 donors and added high-resolution HLA genotyping to study TCR occurrence patterns. The study profiled the T cell repertoires of hundreds of subjects by immunosequencing and related them to cytomegalovirus serostatus.

The cohort comprised 710 or so healthy bone marrow donors. At the time of sampling, all cohort members were nominally healthy, though unrecorded immune exposures were likely present. The donor tested CMV seronegative and was one of the 352 seronegative cohort members. A peripheral blood sample was collected from each donor, and TCR beta sequencing was performed on peripheral blood mononuclear cells. Genomic DNA was extracted from the blood cell samples with the Qiagen DNeasy Blood Extraction Kit. Libraries were prepared through the immunoSEQ multiplex PCR assay. A mixture of 60 forward primers for TCR Vbeta segments and 13 reverse primers for TCR Jbeta segments was used in the multiplex PCR. Amplification of the CDR3 region of rearranged TCR beta genes was performed with a multiplex PCR assay on genomic DNA. The Illumina HiSeq System was used to sequence the amplified TCR beta libraries as 87-base-pair reads. Per the source publication's procedure: A later analysis tallied 75 million to 85 million unique TCR beta chains across the 550 to 850 repertoires, and some 10 million of those chains were shared by two or more donors. To remove PCR and sequencing errors, raw reads were error-corrected and collapsed into unique sequences using a nearest-neighbor algorithm that merged closely related sequences. V, D and J gene segments were assigned by aligning CDR3 sequences to IMGT reference sequences. For a sequence to be retained, at least a six-nucleotide match to both a V gene segment and a J gene segment was required. Rearrangements were called productive when the CDR3 lacked stop codons and stayed in frame with V and J; all others were non-productive. CDR3 was defined according to IMGT convention as the region running from the second conserved V-encoded cysteine to the conserved J-encoded phenylalanine. The earlier analysis of about 590 of the donors excluded sequences that lacked an unambiguous match to a single V gene segment. An earlier analysis of some 610 of the donors called V segments functional above 56.7% productive rearrangements and segregating when the between-donor standard deviation exceeded 5%. A statistical classification framework was developed to diagnose cytomegalovirus status using the catalog of TCR beta chain sequences. V and J gene assignment, in a later analysis, came from comparing TCR nucleotide sequences with IMGT/GENE-DB human TR gene sequences. The TCRdist pipeline was used in a later analysis to assign CDR3 sequences and most-parsimonious VDJ recombination scenarios. A later analysis defined each TCR beta chain by its CDR3 amino acid sequence plus V-gene family, and excluded reads lacking a unique V-gene family. A later analysis removed 550 to 700 highly shared, low-generation-probability nucleotide sequences to deal with suspected cross-contamination and a sequencing artifact. A later analysis calculated a clonal expansion index for each public chain from normalized within-repertoire ranks of inferred template counts. Generation probabilities in a later analysis came from a VDJ recombination model fitted to out-of-frame rearrangements, and those results were checked against IGoR. In a later analysis, TCR-TCR, TCR-HLA and TCR-CMV co-occurrence was scored with hypergeometric tests, and a repertoire-size bias correction was applied to TCR pairs. A later analysis estimated false discovery rates by permuting HLA or CMV assignments 20 times. A later analysis grouped co-occurring TCRs with DBSCAN, adding TCRdist sequence similarity when clustering within HLA-allele-positive subsets. Repertoires with fewer than 30,000 or more than 120,000 public chains were left out of co-occurrence clustering, as were five repertoires with anomalous nucleotide sharing. Drawn from immuneACCESS, this table holds only the in-frame rearrangements with V and J called that TCRdb kept. Clones are partly lost; checked studies trace under half to an unresolved V gene and leave the rest unexplained. V, J and clone size were drawn from that table, and D and trimming were deduced from the DNA. The sample table shows 84,000 or so clones, and roughly three quarters are seen once. Roughly 3.6% of the sample belongs to the ten largest clones.

What the study reported, not specific to this receptor: The authors suggested that the approach could potentially be generalized to other disease states and immunological phenotypes. A later analysis associated about 18,000 TCR beta sequences with specific HLA alleles at a false discovery rate of 0.05. In vitro tests confirmed that a few of the cytomegalovirus-associated TCR beta chains recognize cytomegalovirus antigens. A group of highly shared sequence variants was considered likely to be a technical artifact of the sequencing pipeline. According to a later analysis, parvovirus B19, influenza, CMV and Epstein-Barr virus appeared linked to several top co-occurrence clusters. Cytomegalovirus status was reported to be diagnosed by the classifier with high specificity and sensitivity in both the original and validation cohorts. The earlier analysis of a few hundred of the donors excluded about 16 rarely observed V segments, including chromosome 9 orphons, because counts were too low. According to a later genetic analysis, donors in an Asian-associated ancestry cluster had fewer N-insertions in productive TCRs than the approximately 670-donor mean. A later analysis found that most CMV-associated TCR beta chains appeared HLA-restricted, with HLA associations seemingly driven largely by CMV exposure. For the cohort, immune exposure information was limited to CMV serostatus. Most TCR sequences were observed very rarely across donors, whereas some public TCRs were present in many individuals. In a later analysis, the rate of TCR association differed among HLA loci, with DRB1 alleles having the most associated TCRs and HLA-C alleles having the fewest. A further reported finding was that TCR beta sequences accurately predicted the HLA-A and HLA-B alleles for most subjects in the first cohort. Roughly uniform sequencing depth across donors was assumed in presence/absence analyses, although this assumption may not hold. In the study, about 150 TCR beta chains were listed as associated with cytomegalovirus. The cohort was sequenced for TCR beta chains only, and without alpha or paired-chain data the features that could be detected were limited. Because HLA typing was unavailable for some donors at each locus, only the typed subset was used in association tests. V-gene and J-gene trimming of TCR beta chains was associated with a missense DCLRE1C variant in a later genetic analysis, and the association was replicated in an independent cohort. In a later analysis, HLA-associated TCR beta chains showed more clonal expansion and lower generation probabilities than non-associated chains that were equally common. When HLA alleles, especially DR and DQ, strongly co-occurred, attributing TCR associations to individual alleles was difficult. An earlier analysis of around 500 of the donors showed that most TCR beta V segments appeared in productive rearrangements either about 90% or about 30% of the time, which broadly matched IMGT annotations. Correlated functional status among segregating V segments might reflect linkage disequilibrium, but an unknown experimental factor could not be ruled out.

As concerns this clone: Its antigen is not yet known. No clone much larger than this one lies a single base away; base qualities are absent.

This clonotype was sampled from a man between 25 and 39 years old in good health and CMV-seronegative. Material: PBMCs.

The DNA sequence reads TGTGCCAGCAGTGACCCAGGGGAGAATCAGCCCCAGCATTTT. This is translated as CASSDPGENQPQHF. The sequence links TRBV6-1 to TRBJ1-5; a weak D assignment points to TRBD1 (6 bases agree). From the cysteine up to the phenylalanine, the CDR3 has a length of 14 residues. The DNA shown is the 42-base CDR3, in frame from base 1. Relative to germline, V is 3 bases shorter and J is 4 bases shorter, with 10 bases between their ends. In the germline V gene, CDR1 corresponds to MNHNS and CDR2 to SASEGT.